The entry below gives a single T cell receptor (beta chain) sequence along with its context. Its cognate antigen is unknown. Germline V gene data show CDR1 as SGHRS and CDR2 as YFSETQ. The CDR3 is 16 amino acids. Trimming removed 4 bases from V and 2 bases from J; junction bases left unmatched: 5. Repertoires were generated with immunoSEQ multiplex PCR, while TCRdb's copy carries only in-frame clones and drops some. The table lists approximately 46,000 clones, roughly 79% of them singletons. These data are taken from a study of T cells in localized non-small cell lung cancer. The study, taken as a whole, reports: Peak T cell clonality was found in uninvolved adjacent lung, exceeding tumor.

The source is a man aged 40 to 70 with stage III lung adenocarcinoma. The rearrangement joins TRBV5-1 to TRBJ2-7; 14 bases are shared with TRBD2. The sequencing here drew on peripheral blood mononuclear cells, taken before any cancer treatment. The CDR3 region is CASSQGLAGVPYEQYF. For the CDR3, the DNA is TGCGCCAGCAGCCAGGGACTAGCGGGGGTACCCTACGAGCAGTACTTC.